This T cell receptor (beta chain) derives from a study of graft-versus-host responses after intestinal transplantation. Study at large: Every recipient underwent anti-thymocyte globulin induction, then tacrolimus and steroids for two to four years.

Whole-study findings and limits: The authors found GvH clones in recipient marrow, some appearing first in ileum or blood. Patients who carried graft-donor T cell macrochimerism also had high graft-versus-host to host-versus-graft clonal ratios in their allografts.

V lost 4 bases and J lost 7, with 12 bases in between. The germline CDR1 and CDR2 sequences are SGDLS and YYNGEE. CDR3 length equals 13 residues. TCRdb's copy holds only in-frame clones and misses some; the assay was immunoSEQ multiplex PCR. The profile covers 49,000 or so clones, with roughly 93% appearing a single time and about 5.5% taken by the ten largest. About this clone: Its antigen is not known.

The receptor was isolated from a human patient who received an intestinal transplant, so some T cells may come from the graft donor. The rearrangement links TRBV9 to TRBJ1-5; D is ambiguous. This specimen was PBMCs, taken about 800 days after a first intestinal transplant, on the day of a second. The CDR3: CASSPNPGQPQHF. Here the CDR3 DNA reads TGTGCCAGCAGCCCAAACCCCGGCCAGCCCCAGCATTTT.